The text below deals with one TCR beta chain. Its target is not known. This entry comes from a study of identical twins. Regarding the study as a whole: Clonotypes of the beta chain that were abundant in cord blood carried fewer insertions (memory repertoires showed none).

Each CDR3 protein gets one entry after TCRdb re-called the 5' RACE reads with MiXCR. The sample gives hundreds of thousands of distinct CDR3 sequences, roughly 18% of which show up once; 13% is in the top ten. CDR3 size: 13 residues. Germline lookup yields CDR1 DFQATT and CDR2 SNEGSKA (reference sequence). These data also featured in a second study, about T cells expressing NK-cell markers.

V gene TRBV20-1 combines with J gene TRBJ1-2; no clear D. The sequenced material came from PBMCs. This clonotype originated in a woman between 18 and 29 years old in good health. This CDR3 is CAVPWREPNGYTF. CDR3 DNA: TGCGCGGTGCCGTGGCGGGAGCCGAATGGCTACACCTTC.